This TCR beta chain is from a study of blood T cells in healthy people across ages. Study-level results: The unknown donor CMV status may have confounded expanded clonotype changes.

A second PCR of about 6 to 11 cycles used a sample-barcoded 5' primer and a J-beta primer mix. Per-sample output comprised a minimum of 3 million paired-end reads containing CDR3. TCRdb fed the 5' RACE reads into MiXCR, producing one record per CDR3 protein. This table holds hundreds of thousands of distinct CDR3 sequences, more than 25% found once. This CDR3 has 13 amino acids. Trimming pared 0 bases from V and 9 bases from J, leaving 12 bases between. From germline, CDR1 is SGDLS and CDR2 YYNGEE. Worth noting for this clonotype: Its specificity is unknown.

This sample also belongs to another study, concerning T cells of mothers and their children.

This chain links TRBV9 with TRBJ2-5, with D perhaps TRBD2 (6 bases). Sequencing was done on a sample of blood. This TCR was sampled from a boy under 18 in good health. CDR3 coding DNA: TGTGCCAGCAGCGTAGGGGGGGAACCGCCCCAGTACTTC. Translating gives CASSVGGEPPQYF.